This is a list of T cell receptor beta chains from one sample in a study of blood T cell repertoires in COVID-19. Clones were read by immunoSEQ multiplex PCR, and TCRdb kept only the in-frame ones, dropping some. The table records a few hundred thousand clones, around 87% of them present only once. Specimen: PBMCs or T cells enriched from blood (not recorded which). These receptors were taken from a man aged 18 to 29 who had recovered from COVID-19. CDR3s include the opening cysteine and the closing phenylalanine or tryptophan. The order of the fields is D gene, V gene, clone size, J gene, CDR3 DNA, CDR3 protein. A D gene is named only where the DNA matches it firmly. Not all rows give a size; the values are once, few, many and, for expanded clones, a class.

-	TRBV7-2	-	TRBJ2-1	TGTGCCAGTTCAGGGGTGGCCTACAATGAGCAGTTCTTC	CASSGVAYNEQFF
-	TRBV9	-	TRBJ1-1	TGTGCCAGCAGCGTAGATTACCGGACTGAAGCTTTCTTT	CASSVDYRTEAFF
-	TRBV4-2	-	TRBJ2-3	TGTGCCAGCAGCCAAGAGTGGCGGGGCACAGATACGCAGTATTTT	CASSQEWRGTDTQYF
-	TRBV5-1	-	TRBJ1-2	TGCGCCAGCAGCCTTTCTCAGGGATCTCAGGGCTACACCTTC	CASSLSQGSQGYTF
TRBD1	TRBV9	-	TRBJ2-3	TGTGCCAGCAGCTCAGACGGGACAGACACAGATACGCAGTATTTT	CASSSDGTDTDTQYF
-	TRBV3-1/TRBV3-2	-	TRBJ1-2	TGTGCCAGCAGCCCCCTTCGGGGCAGCCCGGGGACTTTCAGGGTGCACACCTTC	CASSPLRGSPGTFRVHTF
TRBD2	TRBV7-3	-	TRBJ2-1	TGTGCCAGCAGCTTAATCGGGGGTCCAGCGGGAGCCTCCAATGAGCAGTTCTTC	CASSLIGGPAGASNEQFF
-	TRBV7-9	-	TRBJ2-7	TGTGCCAGCAGCTTAGACGCAGGGGTTGTGTACGAGCAGTACTTC	CASSLDAGVVYEQYF
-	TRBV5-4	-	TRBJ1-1	TGTGCCAGCAGCTCGGCCCCAGGGATGAACACTGAAGCTTTCTTT	CASSSAPGMNTEAFF
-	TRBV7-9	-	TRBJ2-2	TGTGCCAGCAGCTTGAGGGAACCGAACACCGGGGAGCTGTTTTTT	CASSLREPNTGELFF
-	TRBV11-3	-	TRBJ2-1	TGTGCCAGCAGCCATATATTCGCGGGGTCGAGGGCTGAGCAGTTCTTC	CASSHIFAGSRAEQFF
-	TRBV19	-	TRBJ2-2	TGTGCCAGTAGTATAGGGACAGTGTACACCGGGGAGCTGTTTTTT	CASSIGTVYTGELFF
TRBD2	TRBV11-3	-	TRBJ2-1	TGTGCCAGCAGCTCTACTAGCGGGGGATACAATGAGCAGTTCTTC	CASSSTSGGYNEQFF
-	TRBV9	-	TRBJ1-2	TGTGCCAGCAGCCTGGGAGGGACCGCGGCAAACTATGGCTACACCTTC	CASSLGGTAANYGYTF
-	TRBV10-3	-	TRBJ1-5	TGTGCCATCAGTGAGCTGGAGACTCATTTCGGAATCTTTAGCAATCAGCCCCAGCATTTT	CAISELETHFGIFSNQPQHF
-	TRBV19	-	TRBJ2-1	TGTGCCAGTAGTATAGAGAGGCGGAATGAGCAGTTCTTC	CASSIERRNEQFF
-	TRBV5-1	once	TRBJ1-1	TGCGCCAGCAGCTTGGCAGGGTCCACTGAAGCTTTCTTT	CASSLAGSTEAFF
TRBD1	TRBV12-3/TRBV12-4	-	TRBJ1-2	TGTGCCAGCAGGCAGGGGGCAGGATATGGCTACACCTTC	CASRQGAGYGYTF
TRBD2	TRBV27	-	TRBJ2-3	TGTGCCAGCAGTCCTGGGACTAGCCCCGGTACGCAGTATTTT	CASSPGTSPGTQYF
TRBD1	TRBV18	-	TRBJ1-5	TGTGCCAGCTCACCACAGGGCAGGGGGCAGCCCCAGCATTTT	CASSPQGRGQPQHF
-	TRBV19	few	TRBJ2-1	TGTGCCAGTAGTATCCGGGGGGCCTGGAATGAGCAGTTCTTC	CASSIRGAWNEQFF
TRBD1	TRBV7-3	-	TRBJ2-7	TGTGCCAGCAGCCCGGGACAGGGCTACGAGCAGTACTTC	CASSPGQGYEQYF
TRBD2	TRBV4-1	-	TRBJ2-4	TGCGCCAGCAGCCAAGATGTATTGCGGGGGGAGCCCCTTCCCAAAAACATTCAGTACTTC	CASSQDVLRGEPLPKNIQYF